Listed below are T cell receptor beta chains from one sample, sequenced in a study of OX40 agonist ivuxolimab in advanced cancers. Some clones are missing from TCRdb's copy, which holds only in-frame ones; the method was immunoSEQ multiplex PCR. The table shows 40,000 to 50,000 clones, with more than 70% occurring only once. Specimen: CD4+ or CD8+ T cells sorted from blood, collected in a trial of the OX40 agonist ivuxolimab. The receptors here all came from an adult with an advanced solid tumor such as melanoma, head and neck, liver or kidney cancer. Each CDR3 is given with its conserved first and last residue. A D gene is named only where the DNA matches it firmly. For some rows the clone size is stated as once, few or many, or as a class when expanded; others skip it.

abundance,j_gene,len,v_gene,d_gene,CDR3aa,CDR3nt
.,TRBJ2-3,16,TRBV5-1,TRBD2,CASSSGSGGGADTQYF,TGCGCCAGCAGCTCCGGCTCCGGGGGGGGAGCAGATACGCAGTATTTT
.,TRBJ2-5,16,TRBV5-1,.,CASSLGLTKTGETQYF,TGCGCCAGCAGCTTGGGTCTGACAAAAACGGGAGAGACCCAGTACTTC
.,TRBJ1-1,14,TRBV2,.,CASSHKQQGTEAFF,TGTGCCAGCAGCCATAAACAACAGGGAACTGAAGCTTTCTTT
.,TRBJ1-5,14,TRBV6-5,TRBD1,CASSRDRDDQPQHF,TGTGCCAGCAGCCGGGACAGGGACGATCAGCCCCAGCATTTT
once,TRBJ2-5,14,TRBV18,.,CASSSRGGLETQYF,TGTGCCAGCTCATCACGAGGAGGGTTGGAGACCCAGTACTTC
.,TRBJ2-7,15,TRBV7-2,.,CASSPQWGRGYEQYF,TGTGCCAGCAGCCCCCAGTGGGGCAGGGGATACGAGCAGTACTTC
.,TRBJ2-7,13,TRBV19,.,CASSMATTYEQYF,TGTGCCAGTAGTATGGCGACAACCTACGAGCAGTACTTC
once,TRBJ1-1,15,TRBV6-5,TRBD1,CASSYRGQEGKKAFF,TGTGCCAGCAGTTACAGGGGACAGGAGGGTAAGAAAGCTTTCTTT
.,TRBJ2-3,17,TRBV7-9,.,CASSSIGGKHSTDTQYF,TGTGCCAGCAGTTCAATCGGGGGTAAACATAGCACAGATACGCAGTATTTT
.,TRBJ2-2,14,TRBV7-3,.,CASRLGHGVGELFF,TGTGCCAGCAGATTAGGGCACGGGGTCGGGGAGCTGTTTTTT
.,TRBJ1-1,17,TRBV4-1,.,CASSQGAWGVMNTEAFF,TGCGCCAGCAGCCAAGGTGCTTGGGGGGTGATGAACACTGAAGCTTTCTTT
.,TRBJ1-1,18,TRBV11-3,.,CASSLFGAKGPGNTEAFF,TGTGCCAGCAGCTTATTCGGGGCCAAGGGACCAGGGAACACTGAAGCTTTCTTT
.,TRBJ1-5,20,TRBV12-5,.,CASGLVLVDRWVFGNQPQHF,TGTGCTAGTGGTTTGGTACTAGTCGACAGGTGGGTTTTTGGCAATCAGCCCCAGCATTTT
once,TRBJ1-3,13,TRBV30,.,CAWNQGSGNTIYF,TGTGCCTGGAACCAGGGTTCTGGAAACACCATATATTTT
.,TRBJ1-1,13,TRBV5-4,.,CASSHTGFTEAFF,TGTGCCAGCAGTCACACGGGATTCACTGAAGCTTTCTTT
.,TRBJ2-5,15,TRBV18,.,CASSWLGGPQETQYF,TGTGCCAGCTCGTGGTTGGGGGGCCCCCAAGAGACCCAGTACTTC
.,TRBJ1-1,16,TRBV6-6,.,CASSFGGGRRNTEAFF,TGTGCCAGCAGTTTTGGGGGGGGTCGGAGGAACACTGAAGCTTTCTTT
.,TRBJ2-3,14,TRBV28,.,CASRRRGGADTQYF,TGTGCCAGCAGAAGGAGGGGGGGAGCAGATACGCAGTATTTT
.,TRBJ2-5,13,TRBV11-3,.,CASSFGFQETQYF,TGTGCCAGCAGCTTTGGATTTCAAGAGACCCAGTACTTC
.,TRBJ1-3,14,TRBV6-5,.,CASRGTFSGNTIYF,TGTGCCAGCAGGGGGACCTTCTCTGGAAACACCATATATTTT
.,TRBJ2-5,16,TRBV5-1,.,CASSSEPSFDQETQYF,TGCGCCAGCAGCTCGGAACCGAGCTTCGACCAAGAGACCCAGTACTTC
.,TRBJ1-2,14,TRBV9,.,CASSVGLFSYGYTF,TGTGCCAGCAGCGTAGGGCTCTTCAGCTATGGCTACACCTTC
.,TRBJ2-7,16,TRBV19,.,CASSTGGGGPSYEQYF,TGTGCCAGTAGCACCGGAGGGGGTGGGCCCTCCTACGAGCAGTACTTC
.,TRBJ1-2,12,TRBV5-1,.,CASSFDSLGYTF,TGCGCCAGCAGCTTTGACAGTCTTGGCTACACCTTC
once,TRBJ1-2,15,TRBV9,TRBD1,CASSQGQGAYYGYTF,TGTGCCAGCAGCCAGGGGCAGGGGGCATACTATGGCTACACCTTC
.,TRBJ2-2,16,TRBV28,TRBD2,CASWTSGGPDTGELFF,TGTGCCAGCTGGACTAGCGGGGGACCTGACACCGGGGAGCTGTTTTTT
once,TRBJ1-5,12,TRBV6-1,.,CASIGINQPQHF,TGTGCCAGCATCGGGATTAATCAGCCCCAGCATTTT
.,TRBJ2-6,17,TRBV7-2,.,CASSFLSPGTGANVLTF,TGTGCCAGCAGCTTTTTGTCTCCAGGGACTGGGGCCAACGTCCTGACTTTC
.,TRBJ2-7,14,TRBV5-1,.,CASSLEGASYEQYF,TGCGCCAGCAGCTTGGAAGGGGCCTCCTACGAGCAGTACTTC
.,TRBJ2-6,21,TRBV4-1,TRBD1,CASSHLLTVGQGAGGANVLTF,TGCGCCAGCAGCCACCTTCTGACCGTAGGACAGGGGGCAGGTGGGGCCAACGTCCTGACTTTC
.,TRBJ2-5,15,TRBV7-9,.,CASSSPETLKETQYF,TGTGCCAGCAGCTCCCCCGAGACCCTAAAAGAGACCCAGTACTTC